A single sample is the source of the 10 T cell receptor beta chains below, sequenced in a study of shared clonotypes between healthy human individuals. Data came from immunoSEQ multiplex PCR; TCRdb stores just in-frame clones and leaves some out. The sample carries some 2,000,000 clones, 90% to 95% recorded once. The specimen sequenced was naive CD4+ T cells sorted from blood. Subset indicated: CD45RA+ positively selected. All receptors come from a man aged 18-30 years in good health.

The CDR3 protein is CASSRTGTEKLFF. The CDR3 coding sequence is TGTGCCAGCAGTCGGACAGGGACCGAAAAACTGTTTTTT. This chain connects TRBV2 to TRBJ1-4; TRBD1 aligns across 8 bases. J was trimmed by 8 bases and V by 5 bases; bases with no gene match: 4. The CDR3 sequence is 13 residues long. Germline loops: CDR1 SNHLY, CDR2 FYNNEI.

The sample holds one count of this clone. This chain connects TRBV4-1 to TRBJ1-6, with 10 bases identical to TRBD1. Per the germline V gene, CDR1 is MGHRA and CDR2 is YSYEKL. Trimming took 5 bases from V and 10 from J; bases not matched to a gene: 8. The CDR3 has 15 amino acids. CDR3 nucleotide sequence: TGCGCCAGCAGCTACACCGGGACAGGGGAATCACCCCTCCACTTT. Protein sequence: CASSYTGTGESPLHF.

The genes are TRBV13 and TRBJ2-6, with D possibly called TRBD1 or TRBD2 (5 bases each). The CDR3 is made up of 14 amino acids. The germline gives CDR1 PRHDT, CDR2 FYEKMQ (reference sequence). Trimming cost V 8 bases and J 2 bases, with 10 bases left between them. DNA of the CDR3: TGTGCCAGCCTACGGGGACCTGGGGCCAACGTCCTGACTTTC. This translates into CASLRGPGANVLTF.

The chain uses TRBV7-9 and TRBJ2-1; D not certain. Per the germline V gene, CDR1 is SEHNR and CDR2 is FQNEAQ (reference sequence). The length of the CDR3 is 15 residues. The V end lost 3 bases, the J end lost 4 bases, and 13 bases lay between the germline ends. DNA for the CDR3: TGTGCCAGCAGCTTGGGGATTGCGGTGTACAATGAGCAGTTCTTC. This gives the protein CASSLGIAVYNEQFF.

This chain joins TRBV29-1 and TRBJ1-2; 10 bases are a match to TRBD1. In germline, CDR1 is SQVTM, CDR2 ANQGSEA. J lost 5 bases, V lost 5 bases, and 8 bases had no gene match. The CDR3 has 14 residues. CDR3 protein: CSVSTGGHGYGYTF. The CDR3 region has the DNA TGCAGCGTTTCGACAGGGGGCCATGGGTATGGCTACACCTTC.

This rearrangement joins TRBV6-5 to TRBJ2-7; D tentatively reads TRBD1 or TRBD2 (7 bases each). The CDR3 sequence is 14 residues long. From germline, CDR1 is MNHEY and CDR2 SVGAGI. V lost 2 bases and J 2 bases, leaving 10 bases between the germline ends. CDR3 bases: TGTGCCAGCAGTTACCAGGGGGGGGCCTACGAGCAGTACTTC. Translating gives CASSYQGGAYEQYF.

The CDR3 region is CASSSSTQWAFF. DNA for the CDR3: TGTGCCAGCAGTTCCTCGACACAGTGGGCTTTCTTT. The V and J genes are TRBV6-5 and TRBJ1-1; D ambiguous. The CDR3 runs 12 residues. Trimming took off 4 bases at V and 11 bases at J, with 14 bases between the two ends. CDR1 is MNHEY, CDR2 SVGAGI, per germline.

Turning to this clone: Its ends do not fully match the called genes, so a read error is possible. The V and J genes are TRBV10-2 and TRBJ2-7, with 7 nucleotides matching TRBD1. The CDR3 runs 13 residues. Germline-derived CDR1 and CDR2 are WSHSY and SAAADI. This chain's CDR3 is CASSESGGYEQYF. DNA for the CDR3: TGCGCCAGCAGCGAGTCAGGGGGCTACGAGCAGTACTTC.

The genes are TRBV9 and TRBJ2-2; 12 nucleotides align to TRBD2. Germline V gene lookup returns CDR1 SGDLS and CDR2 YYNGEE. The CDR3 is 16 amino acids. J was trimmed by 4 bases and V by 4 bases; bases with no gene match: 5. This chain's CDR3 is CASSPSTSGSTGELFF. For the CDR3, the DNA is TGTGCCAGCAGCCCCTCGACTAGCGGGAGCACCGGGGAGCTGTTTTTT.

On this clone: The conserved phenylalanine or tryptophan is not found at the CDR3 terminus, so this likely reflects a read error. Because the CDR3's place on the DNA is in doubt, the DNA is left out and the CDR3 is given as listed by TCRdb. The chain recombines TRBV27 with TRBJ1-3; the DNA was not used to check the table's D call, TRBD1. The germline CDR1 and CDR2 sequences are MNHEY and SMNVEV (reference sequence). A total of 11 residues make up the CDR3, ends included. This CDR3 is CASSLEAGGSI.